The rows below give T cell receptor beta chains drawn from one sample of a study of blood T cells in healthy people across ages. MiXCR, applied by TCRdb to the 5' RACE reads, yields one record per CDR3 protein. This sample has roughly 680,000 distinct CDR3 sequences, with 21% found just once. Material: blood. These TCRs come from a man in his 70s in good health. The CDR3 runs from the conserved cysteine through the conserved F or W. The D gene is left open where the match is weak. Rows give clone size only sometimes, using once, few, many, or a class for an expanded clone.

clone size	V gene	D gene	J gene	CDR3 protein	CDR3 DNA
.	TRBV14	TRBD1	TRBJ2-1	CASSLPGTVYNEQFF	TGTGCCAGCAGTCTCCCCGGGACAGTATACAATGAGCAGTTCTTC
.	TRBV27	TRBD1	TRBJ1-3	CASSKGASGNTIYF	TGTGCCAGCAGTAAGGGGGCGTCTGGAAACACCATATATTTT
few	TRBV6-5	TRBD2	TRBJ2-4	CASSPRLAGGKNIQYF	TGTGCCAGCAGCCCCCGACTAGCGGGAGGGAAAAACATTCAGTACTTC
many	TRBV10-3	TRBD1	TRBJ2-3	CAIRDSAMDTQYF	TGTGCCATCCGGGACAGTGCGATGGATACGCAGTATTTT
few	TRBV7-9	.	TRBJ2-7	CASSPSPSIEQYF	TGTGCCAGCAGCCCTTCCCCCAGTATCGAGCAGTACTTC
.	TRBV5-1	.	TRBJ1-6	CASSLQGSSYNSPLHF	TGCGCCAGCAGCTTGCAGGGGAGCTCCTATAATTCACCCCTCCACTTT
.	TRBV4-1	.	TRBJ2-3	CASSPGGNTDTQYF	TGCGCCAGCAGCCCAGGCGGGAACACAGATACGCAGTATTTT
few	TRBV14	TRBD2	TRBJ2-1	CASGPFDRLAGGLGIQGEQFF	TGTGCCAGCGGCCCCTTTGATCGGCTAGCGGGAGGTCTTGGAATACAAGGCGAGCAGTTCTTC
.	TRBV20-1	TRBD1	TRBJ1-3	CSAPSTGVGNTIYF	TGCAGTGCCCCATCGACAGGGGTTGGAAACACCATATATTTT
.	TRBV5-1	TRBD2	TRBJ2-1	CASSLDGAGGYNEQFF	TGCGCCAGCAGCTTGGACGGAGCGGGAGGATACAATGAGCAGTTCTTC
few	TRBV27	TRBD1	TRBJ2-7	CASSLDRFGGQYF	TGTGCCAGCAGTCTGGACAGGTTTGGTGGGCAGTACTTC